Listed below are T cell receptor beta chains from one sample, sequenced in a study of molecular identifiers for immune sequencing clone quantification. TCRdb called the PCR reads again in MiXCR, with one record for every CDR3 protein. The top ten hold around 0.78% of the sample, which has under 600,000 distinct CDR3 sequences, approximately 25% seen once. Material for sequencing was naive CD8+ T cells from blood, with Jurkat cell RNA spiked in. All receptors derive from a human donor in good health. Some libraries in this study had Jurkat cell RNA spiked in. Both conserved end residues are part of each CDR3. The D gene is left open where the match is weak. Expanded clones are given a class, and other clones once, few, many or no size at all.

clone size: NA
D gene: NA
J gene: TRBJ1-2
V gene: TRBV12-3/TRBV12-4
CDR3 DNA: TGTGCCAGCAGTTTAGAGGGGGATAACTATGGCTACGCCTTC
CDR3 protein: CASSLEGDNYGYAF

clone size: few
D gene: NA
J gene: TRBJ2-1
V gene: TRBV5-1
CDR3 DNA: TGCGCCAGCAGCTTGGCCGGCCGAGGCTCCTACAATGAGCAGTTCTTC
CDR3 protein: CASSLAGRGSYNEQFF

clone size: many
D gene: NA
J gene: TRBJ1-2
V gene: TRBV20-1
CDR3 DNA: TGCAGTGCCGACGGGGCCCATGGCTACACCTTC
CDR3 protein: CSADGAHGYTF

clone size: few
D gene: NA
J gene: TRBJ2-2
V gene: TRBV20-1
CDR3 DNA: TGCAGTGCTAGAGCCCCAGGGACAGCGGGATTGAACACCGGGGAGCTGTTTTTT
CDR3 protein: CSARAPGTAGLNTGELFF

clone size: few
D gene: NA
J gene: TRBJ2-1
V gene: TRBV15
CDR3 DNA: TGTGCCACCAGCAGAGTTGGCATAAGTTCCTACAATGAGCAGTTCTTC
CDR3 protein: CATSRVGISSYNEQFF

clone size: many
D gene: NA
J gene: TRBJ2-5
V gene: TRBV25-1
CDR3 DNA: TGTGCCAGCAGTGAATTGATGGACTCACAAGAGACCCAGTACTTC
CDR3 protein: CASSELMDSQETQYF

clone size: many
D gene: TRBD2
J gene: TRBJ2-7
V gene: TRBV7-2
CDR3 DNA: TGTGCCAGCAGCTTAGGGGCGGGAGGGGGGTACGAGCAGTACTTC
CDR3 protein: CASSLGAGGGYEQYF

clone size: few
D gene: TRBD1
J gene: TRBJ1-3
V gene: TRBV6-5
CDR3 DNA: TGTGCCAGCACCCCGACAGGGGCCGGAAACACCATATATTTT
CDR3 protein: CASTPTGAGNTIYF

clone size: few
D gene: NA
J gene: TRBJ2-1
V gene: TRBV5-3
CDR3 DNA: TGTGCCAGCAGCGGCCCAGGGGCTTACAATGAGCAGTTCTTC
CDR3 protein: CASSGPGAYNEQFF

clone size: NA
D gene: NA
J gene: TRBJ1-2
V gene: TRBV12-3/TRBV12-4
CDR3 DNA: TGTGCCAGCAGTCCAGAAACAGGGCTCGAGGATGAAGTGCATGGCTACACCTTC
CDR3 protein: CASSPETGLEDEVHGYTF

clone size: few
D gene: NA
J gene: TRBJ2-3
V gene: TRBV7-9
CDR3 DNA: TGTGCCAGCAGCTTATTACGGGAGAGTGGGACAGATACGCAGTATTTT
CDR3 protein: CASSLLRESGTDTQYF

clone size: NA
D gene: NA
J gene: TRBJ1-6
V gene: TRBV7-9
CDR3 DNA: TGTGCCAGCAGCCCCCCGGGGCCCGTGGGGAATTCACCCCTCCACTTT
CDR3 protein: CASSPPGPVGNSPLHF

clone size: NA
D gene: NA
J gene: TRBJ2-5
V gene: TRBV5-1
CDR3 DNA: TGCGCCAGCAGCTCCCAGGACTACGAGTACCAAGAGACCCAGTACTTC
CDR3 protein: CASSSQDYEYQETQYF

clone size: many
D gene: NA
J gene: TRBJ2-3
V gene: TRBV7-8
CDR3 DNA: TGTGCCAGCAGCTTAGAGTCTAGCGCCCGTGTCGACACAGATACGCAGTATTTT
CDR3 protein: CASSLESSARVDTDTQYF

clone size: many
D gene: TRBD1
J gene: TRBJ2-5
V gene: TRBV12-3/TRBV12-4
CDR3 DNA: TGTGCCAGCAGCCCTTCCGAGTTTAGACAGGGGCCACGGGGGACCCAGTACTTC
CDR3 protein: CASSPSEFRQGPRGTQYF

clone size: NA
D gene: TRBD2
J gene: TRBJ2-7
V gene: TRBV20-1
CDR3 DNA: TGCAGTGCTTCTAGCGGGGTCTACGAGCAGTACTTC
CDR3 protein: CSASSGVYEQYF

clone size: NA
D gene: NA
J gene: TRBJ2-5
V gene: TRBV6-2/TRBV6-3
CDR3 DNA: TGTGCCAGCAGTTACACCTCTTCGTCCGGGGGGACCCAGTACTTC
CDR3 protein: CASSYTSSSGGTQYF

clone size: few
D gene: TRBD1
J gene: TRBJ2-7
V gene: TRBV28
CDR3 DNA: TGTGCCAGCAGTGCTCTTGGGGCAGGGGGCGAGCAGTACTTC
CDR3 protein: CASSALGAGGEQYF

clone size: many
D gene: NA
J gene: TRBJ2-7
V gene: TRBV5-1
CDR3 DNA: TGCGCCAGCAGCTTGGGGGACGGATACGAGCAGTACTTC
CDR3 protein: CASSLGDGYEQYF

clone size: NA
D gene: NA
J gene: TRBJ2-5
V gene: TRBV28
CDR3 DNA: TGTGCCAGCAACCCGAGGGGCCAAGAGACCCAGTACTTC
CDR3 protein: CASNPRGQETQYF

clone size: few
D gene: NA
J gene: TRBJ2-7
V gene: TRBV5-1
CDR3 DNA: TGCGCCAGCAGCTTGGATACAGGCCTCCCCTACGAGCAGTACTTC
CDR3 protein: CASSLDTGLPYEQYF

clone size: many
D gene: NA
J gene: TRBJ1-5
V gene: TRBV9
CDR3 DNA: TGTGCCAGCAGCGCGGGACCGACGGGCAATCAGCCCCAGCATTTT
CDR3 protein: CASSAGPTGNQPQHF

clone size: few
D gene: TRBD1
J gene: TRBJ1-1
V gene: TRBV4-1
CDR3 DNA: TGCGCCAGCAGGGACAGGACAGGGACGATTACTGAAGCTTTCTTT
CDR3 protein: CASRDRTGTITEAFF

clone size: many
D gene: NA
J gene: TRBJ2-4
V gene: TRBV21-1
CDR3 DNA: TGTGCCAGCAGCCTACATCAAAAGATAGCCAAAAACATTCAGTACTTC
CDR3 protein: CASSLHQKIAKNIQYF

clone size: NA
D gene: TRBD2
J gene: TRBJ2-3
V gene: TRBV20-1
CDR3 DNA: TGCAGTGCTCCTGCCTTATCGCGGGGGGGCGGGGATACGCAGTATTTT
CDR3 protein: CSAPALSRGGGDTQYF

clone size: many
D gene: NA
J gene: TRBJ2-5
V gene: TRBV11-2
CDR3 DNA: TGTGCCAGCAGCTTCCTGAGAACAGGGTTCCAAGAGACCCAGTACTTC
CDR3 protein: CASSFLRTGFQETQYF

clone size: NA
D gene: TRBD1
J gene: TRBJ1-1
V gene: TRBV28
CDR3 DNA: TGTGCCAGCAGGGACGGACAGGGGTACTGGGGGACTGAAGCTTTCTTT
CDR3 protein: CASRDGQGYWGTEAFF

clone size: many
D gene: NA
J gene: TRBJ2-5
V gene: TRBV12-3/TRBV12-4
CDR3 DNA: TGTGCCAGCAGTTTATGGCAGGGGATAGAAGAGACCCAGTACTTC
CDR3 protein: CASSLWQGIEETQYF

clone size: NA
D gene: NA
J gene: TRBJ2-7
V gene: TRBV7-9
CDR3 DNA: TGTGCCAGCAGCTTATCAGGGTACGTGGCCTACGAGCAGTACTTC
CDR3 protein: CASSLSGYVAYEQYF

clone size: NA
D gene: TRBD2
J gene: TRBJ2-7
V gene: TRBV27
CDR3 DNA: TGTGCCAGCACCCTCCTGCGGGGAGGGTCCTACGAGCAGTACTTC
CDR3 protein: CASTLLRGGSYEQYF

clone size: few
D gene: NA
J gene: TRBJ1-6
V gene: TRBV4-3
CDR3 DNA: TGCGCCAGCAGCCAAGATATTTCAATGGGGGCTTGGCCCCTCCACTTT
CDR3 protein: CASSQDISMGAWPLHF

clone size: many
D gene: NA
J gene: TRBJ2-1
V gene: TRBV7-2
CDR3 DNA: TGTGCCAGCAGCGGGGTTCACAATGAGCAGTTCTTC
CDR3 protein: CASSGVHNEQFF

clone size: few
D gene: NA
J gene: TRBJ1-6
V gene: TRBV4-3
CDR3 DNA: TGCGCCAGCAGCCAATACAGGGACTATAATTCACCCCTCCACTTT
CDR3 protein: CASSQYRDYNSPLHF

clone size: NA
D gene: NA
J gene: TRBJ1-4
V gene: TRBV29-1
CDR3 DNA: TGCCGCGGCCTCCGGCCGGATGAAAAACTGTTTTTT
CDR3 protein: CRGLRPDEKLFF

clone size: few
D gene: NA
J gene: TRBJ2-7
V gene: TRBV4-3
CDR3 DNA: TGCGCCAGCAGCCAAGAGGCAAAGGTCGGGTACGAGCAGTACTTC
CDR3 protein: CASSQEAKVGYEQYF

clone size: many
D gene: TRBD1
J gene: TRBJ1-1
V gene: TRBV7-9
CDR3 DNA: TGTGCCAGCAGACCAACCGCAGGACAGGGTGCTGAAGCTTTCTTT
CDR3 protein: CASRPTAGQGAEAFF

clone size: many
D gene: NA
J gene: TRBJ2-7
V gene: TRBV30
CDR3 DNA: TGTGCCTGGGATCCCCAGGGGGGCGAGCAGTACTTC
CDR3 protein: CAWDPQGGEQYF

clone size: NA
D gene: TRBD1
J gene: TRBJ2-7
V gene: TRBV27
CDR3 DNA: TGTGCCAGCAGGGACACCGGGACAGGGATCTACGAGCAGTACTTC
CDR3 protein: CASRDTGTGIYEQYF

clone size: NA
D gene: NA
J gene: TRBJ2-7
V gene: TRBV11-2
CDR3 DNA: TGTGCCAGCAGCCCCGGCGGTGGTTACCTAGGAGGGCCCGAGCAGTACTTC
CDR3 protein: CASSPGGGYLGGPEQYF

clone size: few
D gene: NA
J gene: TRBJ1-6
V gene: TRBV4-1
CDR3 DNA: TGCGCCAGCAGCCAAGGTCACGGCGATAATTCACCCCTCCACTTT
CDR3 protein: CASSQGHGDNSPLHF

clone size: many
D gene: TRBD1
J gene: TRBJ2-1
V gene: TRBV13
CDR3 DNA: TGTGCCAGCAGCACCTCAGACAGGGGCTCCTACAATGAGCAGTTCTTC
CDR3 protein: CASSTSDRGSYNEQFF

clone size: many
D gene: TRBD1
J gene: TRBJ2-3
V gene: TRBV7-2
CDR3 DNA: TGTGCCAGCAGCTCAAGACAGGGGGACACAGATACGCAGTATTTT
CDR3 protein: CASSSRQGDTDTQYF

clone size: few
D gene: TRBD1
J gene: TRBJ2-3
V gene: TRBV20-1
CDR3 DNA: TGCAGTGCTAGAGTCGTGGGACAGGGGGTTTTCTTAGCAGATACGCAGTATTTT
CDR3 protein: CSARVVGQGVFLADTQYF

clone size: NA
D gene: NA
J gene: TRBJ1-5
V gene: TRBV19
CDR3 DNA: TGTGCCAGTCGCATCGGGAGTAGTCAGCCCCAGCATTTT
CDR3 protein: CASRIGSSQPQHF

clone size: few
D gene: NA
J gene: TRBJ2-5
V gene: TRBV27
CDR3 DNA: TGTGCCAGCAGCCTCAACTACGGACGACCCCAAGAGACCCAGTACTTC
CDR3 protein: CASSLNYGRPQETQYF

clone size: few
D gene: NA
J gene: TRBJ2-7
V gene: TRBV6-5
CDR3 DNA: TGTGCCAGCAGTTCTGTCGGGGCCGCTTCCTGCGAGCAGTACTTC
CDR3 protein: CASSSVGAASCEQYF

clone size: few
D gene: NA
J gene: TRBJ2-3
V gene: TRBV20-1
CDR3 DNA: TGCAGTGCTACCAGCGCCCGGACAAGCACAGATACGCAGTATTTT
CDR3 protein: CSATSARTSTDTQYF

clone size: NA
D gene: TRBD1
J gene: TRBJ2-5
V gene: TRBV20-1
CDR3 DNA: TGCAGTGCTAGAGAGCCGACAGGGACGGAGACCCAGTACTTC
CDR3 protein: CSAREPTGTETQYF

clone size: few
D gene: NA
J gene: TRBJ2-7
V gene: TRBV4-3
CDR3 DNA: TGCGCCAGCAGCCAAGAGAGGGGGTGGTACGAGCAGTACTTC
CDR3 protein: CASSQERGWYEQYF

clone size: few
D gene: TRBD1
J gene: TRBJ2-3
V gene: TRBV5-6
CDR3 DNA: TGTGCCAGCAGCGATCACAGGGGGCATCTTTCGGATACGCAGTGTTTT
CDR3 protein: CASSDHRGHLSDTQCF

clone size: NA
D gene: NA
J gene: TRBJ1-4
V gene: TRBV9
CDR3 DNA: TGTGCCAGCAGCGAATTCTGGGGGGCGGAAAAACTGTTTTTT
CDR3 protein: CASSEFWGAEKLFF

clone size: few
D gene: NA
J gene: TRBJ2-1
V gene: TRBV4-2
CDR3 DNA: TGTGCCAGCAGGGGGGGAAGGGGTATGGATGAGCAGTTCTTC
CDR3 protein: CASRGGRGMDEQFF

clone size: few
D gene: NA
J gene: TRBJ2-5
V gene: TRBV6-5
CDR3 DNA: TGTGCCAGCAGTGCGATAGACAGTCAAGAGACCCAGTGCTTC
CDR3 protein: CASSAIDSQETQCF

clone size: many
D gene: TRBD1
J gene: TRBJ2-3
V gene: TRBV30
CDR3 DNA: TGTGCCTGGAGCCGGACAGGGCGCACAGATACGCAGTATTTT
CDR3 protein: CAWSRTGRTDTQYF